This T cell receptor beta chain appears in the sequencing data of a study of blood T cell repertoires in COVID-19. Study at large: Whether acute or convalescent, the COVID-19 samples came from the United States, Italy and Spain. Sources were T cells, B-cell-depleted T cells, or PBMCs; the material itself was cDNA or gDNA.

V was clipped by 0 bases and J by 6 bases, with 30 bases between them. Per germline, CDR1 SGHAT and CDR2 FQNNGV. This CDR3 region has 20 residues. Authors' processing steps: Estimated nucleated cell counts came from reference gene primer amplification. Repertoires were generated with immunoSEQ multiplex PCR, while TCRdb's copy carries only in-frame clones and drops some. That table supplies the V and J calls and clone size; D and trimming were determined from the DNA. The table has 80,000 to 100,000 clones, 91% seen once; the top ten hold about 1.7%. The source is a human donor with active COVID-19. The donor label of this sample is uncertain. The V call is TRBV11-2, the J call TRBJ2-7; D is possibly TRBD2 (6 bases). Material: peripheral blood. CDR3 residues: CASSLDHFRGSRGGLGEQYF. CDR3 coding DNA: TGTGCCAGCAGCTTAGATCATTTTAGGGGTAGTAGGGGAGGACTGGGCGAGCAGTACTTC.